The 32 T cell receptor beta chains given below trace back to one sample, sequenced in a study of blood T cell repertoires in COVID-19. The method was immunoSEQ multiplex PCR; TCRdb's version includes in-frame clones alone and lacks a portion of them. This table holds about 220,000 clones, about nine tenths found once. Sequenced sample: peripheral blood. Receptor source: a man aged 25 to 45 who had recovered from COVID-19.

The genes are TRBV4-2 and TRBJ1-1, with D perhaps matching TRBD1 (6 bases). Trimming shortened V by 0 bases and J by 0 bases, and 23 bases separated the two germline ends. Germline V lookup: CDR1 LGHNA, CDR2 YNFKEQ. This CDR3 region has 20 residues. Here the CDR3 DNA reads TGTGCCAGCAGCCAAGACTCGACTTGGACAGCCCTAGGTGTGAACACTGAAGCTTTCTTT. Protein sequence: CASSQDSTWTALGVNTEAFF.

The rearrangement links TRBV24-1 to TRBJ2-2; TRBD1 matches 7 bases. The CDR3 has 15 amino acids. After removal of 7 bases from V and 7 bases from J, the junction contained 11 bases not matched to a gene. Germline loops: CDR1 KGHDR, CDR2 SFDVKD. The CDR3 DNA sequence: TGTGCCACCAGCCAGACAGGGTACCCTTTCGGGGAGCTGTTTTTT. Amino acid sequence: CATSQTGYPFGELFF.

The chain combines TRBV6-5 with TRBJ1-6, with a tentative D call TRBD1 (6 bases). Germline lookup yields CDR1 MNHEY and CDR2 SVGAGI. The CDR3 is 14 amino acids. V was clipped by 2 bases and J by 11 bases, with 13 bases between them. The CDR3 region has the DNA TGTGCCAGCAGTTACAAGGGGGGGCAGACACCCCTCCACTTT. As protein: CASSYKGGQTPLHF.

The CDR3: CSVELNGGEKLFF. The CDR3 DNA is TGCAGCGTTGAATTAAACGGGGGTGAAAAACTGTTTTTT. This chain links TRBV29-1 with TRBJ1-4, with D possibly being TRBD1 (5 bases). CDR1 and CDR2 from the germline V gene are SQVTM and ANQGSEA. The CDR3 is 13 amino acids. V was shortened by 2 bases and J by 7 bases, with 11 bases between the two germline ends. Filled out from reference TRBV29-1 and TRBJ1-4, the complete variable domain reads SAVISQKPSRDICQRGTSLTIQCQVDSQVTMMFWYRQQPGQSLTLIATANQGSEATYESGFVIDKFPISRPNLTFSTLTVSNMSPEDSSIYLCSVELNGGEKLFFGSGTQLSVL.

In DNA, the CDR3 is TGTGCCAGCAGCACCGCGGGGGGTTCCTACAATGAGCAGTTCTTC. It translates to CASSTAGGSYNEQFF. The gene calls are TRBV11-3 and TRBJ2-1, with 8 bases identical to TRBD2. After removal of 5 bases from V and 1 base from J, the junction contained 4 bases not matched to a gene. The germline CDR1 and CDR2 sequences are SGHNT and YENEEA. CDR3 size: 15 residues.

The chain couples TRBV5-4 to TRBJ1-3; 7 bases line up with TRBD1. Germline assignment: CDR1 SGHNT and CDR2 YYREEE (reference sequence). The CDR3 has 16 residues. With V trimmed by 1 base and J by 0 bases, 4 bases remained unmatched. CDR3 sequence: CASSLPGQLSGNTIYF. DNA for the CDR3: TGTGCCAGCAGCTTGCCGGGACAGCTCTCTGGAAACACCATATATTTT.

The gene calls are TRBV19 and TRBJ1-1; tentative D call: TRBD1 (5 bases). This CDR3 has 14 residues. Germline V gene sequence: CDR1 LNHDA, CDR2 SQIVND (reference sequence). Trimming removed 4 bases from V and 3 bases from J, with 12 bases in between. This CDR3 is CASSTIGGYTEAFF. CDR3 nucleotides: TGTGCCAGTAGTACAATCGGGGGGTACACTGAAGCTTTCTTT.

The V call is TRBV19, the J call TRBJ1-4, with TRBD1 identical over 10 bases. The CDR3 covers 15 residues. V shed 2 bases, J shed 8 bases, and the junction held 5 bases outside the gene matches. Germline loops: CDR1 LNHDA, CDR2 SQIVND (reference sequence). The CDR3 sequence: CASSIWGTGDEKLFF. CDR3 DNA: TGTGCCAGTAGTATATGGGGGACAGGGGACGAAAAACTGTTTTTT.

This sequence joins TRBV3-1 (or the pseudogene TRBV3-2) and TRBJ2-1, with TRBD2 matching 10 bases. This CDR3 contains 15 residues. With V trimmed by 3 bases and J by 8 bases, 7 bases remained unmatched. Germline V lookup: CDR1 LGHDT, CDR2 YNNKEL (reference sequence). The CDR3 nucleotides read TGTGCCAGCAGCCATACTAGCGGGGTGAGCGATGAGCAGTTCTTC. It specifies CASSHTSGVSDEQFF.

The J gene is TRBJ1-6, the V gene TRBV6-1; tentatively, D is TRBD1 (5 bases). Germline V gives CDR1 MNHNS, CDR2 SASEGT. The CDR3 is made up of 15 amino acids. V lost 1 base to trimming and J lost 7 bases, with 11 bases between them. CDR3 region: CASSEGTGVNSPLHF. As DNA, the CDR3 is TGTGCCAGCAGTGAAGGGACGGGGGTCAATTCACCCCTCCACTTT.

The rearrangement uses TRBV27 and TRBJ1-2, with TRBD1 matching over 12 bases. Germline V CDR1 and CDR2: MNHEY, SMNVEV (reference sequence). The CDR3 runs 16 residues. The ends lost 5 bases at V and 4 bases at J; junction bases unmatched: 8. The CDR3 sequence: CASSLSGTGGFYGYTF. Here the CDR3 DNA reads TGTGCCAGCAGTCTCTCCGGGACAGGGGGCTTCTATGGCTACACCTTC.

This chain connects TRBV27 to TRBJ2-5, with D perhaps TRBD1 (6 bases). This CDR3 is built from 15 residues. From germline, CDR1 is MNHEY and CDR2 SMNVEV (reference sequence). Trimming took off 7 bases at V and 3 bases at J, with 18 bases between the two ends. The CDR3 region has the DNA TGTGCCAGCAAGAACAGGGCACCCGGGGAAGAGACCCAGTACTTC. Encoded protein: CASKNRAPGEETQYF.

CDR3 amino acids: CASSEAQRGFNNEQFF. Here the CDR3 DNA reads TGCGCCAGCAGCGAGGCGCAGCGGGGGTTCAACAATGAGCAGTTCTTC. The chain is built from TRBV4-1 and TRBJ2-1; 8 bases are a match to TRBD2. The V and J ends lost 5 bases and 5 bases, in that order; junction bases with no gene match: 11. This CDR3 comprises 16 residues. Germline V CDR1 and CDR2: MGHRA, YSYEKL.

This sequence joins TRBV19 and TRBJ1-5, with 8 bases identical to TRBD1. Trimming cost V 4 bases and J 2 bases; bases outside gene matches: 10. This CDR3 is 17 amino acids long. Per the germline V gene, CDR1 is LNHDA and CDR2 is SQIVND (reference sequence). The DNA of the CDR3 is TGTGCCAGTAGTAAAGGACAGGGAGCGTCCGGCAATCAGCCCCAGCATTTT. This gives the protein CASSKGQGASGNQPQHF. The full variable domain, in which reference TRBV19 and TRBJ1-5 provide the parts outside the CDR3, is DGGITQSPKYLFRKEGQNVTLSCEQNLNHDAMYWYRQDPGQGLRLIYYSQIVNDFQKGDIAEGYSVSREKKESFPLTVTSAQKNPTAFYLCASSKGQGASGNQPQHFGDGTRLSIL.

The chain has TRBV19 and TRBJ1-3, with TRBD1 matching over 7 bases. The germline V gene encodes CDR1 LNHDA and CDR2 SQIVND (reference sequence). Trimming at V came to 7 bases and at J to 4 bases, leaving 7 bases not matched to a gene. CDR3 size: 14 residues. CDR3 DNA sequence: TGTGCCAGTACCGCTACAGGGGTCGGAAACACCATATATTTT. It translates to CASTATGVGNTIYF.

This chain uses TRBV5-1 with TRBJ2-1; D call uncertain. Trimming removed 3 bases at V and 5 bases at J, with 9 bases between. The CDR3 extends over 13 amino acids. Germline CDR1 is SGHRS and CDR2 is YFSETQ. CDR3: CASSSGPHNEQFF. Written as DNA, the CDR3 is TGCGCCAGCAGCTCGGGTCCCCACAATGAGCAGTTCTTC.

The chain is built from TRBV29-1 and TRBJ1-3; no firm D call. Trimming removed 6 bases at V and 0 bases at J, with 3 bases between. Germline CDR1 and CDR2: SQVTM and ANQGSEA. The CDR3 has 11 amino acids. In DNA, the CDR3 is TGCAGCGTCTCCTCTGGAAACACCATATATTTT. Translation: CSVSSGNTIYF.

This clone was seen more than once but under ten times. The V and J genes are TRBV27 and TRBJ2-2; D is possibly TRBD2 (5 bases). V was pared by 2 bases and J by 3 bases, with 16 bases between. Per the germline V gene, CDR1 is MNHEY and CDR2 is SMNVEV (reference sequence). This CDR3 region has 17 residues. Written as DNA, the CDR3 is TGTGCCAGCAGTTTAAAGGTTTCCGCGGGTTACACCGGGGAGCTGTTTTTT. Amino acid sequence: CASSLKVSAGYTGELFF.

The CDR3 spells CASSYWGGNTEAFF. DNA of the CDR3: TGTGCCAGCAGTTACTGGGGGGGGAACACTGAAGCTTTCTTT. The gene calls are TRBV27 and TRBJ1-1, with a weak D call TRBD1 (5 bases). Deletions cut 4 bases from V and 1 base from J, with 10 bases between. The CDR3 covers 14 residues. Germline V gives CDR1 MNHEY, CDR2 SMNVEV (reference sequence).

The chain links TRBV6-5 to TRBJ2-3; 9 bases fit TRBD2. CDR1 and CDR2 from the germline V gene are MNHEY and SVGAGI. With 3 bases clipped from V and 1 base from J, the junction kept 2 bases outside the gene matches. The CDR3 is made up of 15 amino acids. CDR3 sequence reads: CASSYRLAGTDTQYF. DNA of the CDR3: TGTGCCAGCAGTTATAGACTAGCGGGCACAGATACGCAGTATTTT.

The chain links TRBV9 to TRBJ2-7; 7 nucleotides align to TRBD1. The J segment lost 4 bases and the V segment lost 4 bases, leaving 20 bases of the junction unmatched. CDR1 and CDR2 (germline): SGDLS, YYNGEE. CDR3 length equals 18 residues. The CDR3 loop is CASSPSTGTRSIPYEQYF. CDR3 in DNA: TGTGCCAGCAGCCCCTCGACAGGGACCAGGTCCATTCCGTACGAGCAGTACTTC.

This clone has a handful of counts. The CDR3, as DNA: TGTGCCAGCAGTAGGCGTCGGGGAGGTGACACCATATATTTT. It specifies CASSRRRGGDTIYF. This chain uses TRBV6-5 with TRBJ1-3, with no clear D. Trimming removed 5 bases from V and 8 bases from J, with 16 bases in between. The CDR3 extends over 14 amino acids. CDR1 is MNHEY and CDR2 is SVGAGI in the germline V gene.

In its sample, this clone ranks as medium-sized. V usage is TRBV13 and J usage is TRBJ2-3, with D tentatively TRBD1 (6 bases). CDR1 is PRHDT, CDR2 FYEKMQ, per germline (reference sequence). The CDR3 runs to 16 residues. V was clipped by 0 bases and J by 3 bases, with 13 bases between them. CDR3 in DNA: TGTGCCAGCAGCTTAGGGAACAGGGTTGGTACAGATACGCAGTATTTT. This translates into CASSLGNRVGTDTQYF.

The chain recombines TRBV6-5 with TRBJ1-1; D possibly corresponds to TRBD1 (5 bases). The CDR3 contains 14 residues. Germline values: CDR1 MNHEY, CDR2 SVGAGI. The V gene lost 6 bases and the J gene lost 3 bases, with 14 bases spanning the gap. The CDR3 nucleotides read TGTGCCAGCAGCCCCAACCCGGGGGACACTGAAGCTTTCTTT. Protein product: CASSPNPGDTEAFF.

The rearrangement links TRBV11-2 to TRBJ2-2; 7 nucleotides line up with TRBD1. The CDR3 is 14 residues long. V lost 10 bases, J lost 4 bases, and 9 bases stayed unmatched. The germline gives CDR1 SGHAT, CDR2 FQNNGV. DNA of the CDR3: TGTGCCACCGCCGGGACAGTGGTCACCGGGGAGCTGTTTTTT. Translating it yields CATAGTVVTGELFF.

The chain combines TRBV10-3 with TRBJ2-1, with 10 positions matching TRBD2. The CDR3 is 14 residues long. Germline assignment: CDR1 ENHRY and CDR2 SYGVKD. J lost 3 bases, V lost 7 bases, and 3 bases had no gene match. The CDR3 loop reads CAIKSGGDYNEQFF. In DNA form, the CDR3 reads TGTGCCATCAAAAGCGGGGGGGACTACAATGAGCAGTTCTTC.

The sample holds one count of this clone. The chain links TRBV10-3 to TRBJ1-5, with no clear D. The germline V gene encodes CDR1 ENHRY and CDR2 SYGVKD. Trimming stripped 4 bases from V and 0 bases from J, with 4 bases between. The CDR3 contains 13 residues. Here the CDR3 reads CAISGDSNQPQHF. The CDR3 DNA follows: TGTGCCATCAGTGGAGATAGCAATCAGCCCCAGCATTTT.

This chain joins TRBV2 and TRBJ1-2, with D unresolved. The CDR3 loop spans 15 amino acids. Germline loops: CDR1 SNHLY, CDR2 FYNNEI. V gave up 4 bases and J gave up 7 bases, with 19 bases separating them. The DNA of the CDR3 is TGTGCCAGCAGTGTCGGGAAAGACCCGGCGTTTGGCTACACCTTC. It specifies CASSVGKDPAFGYTF.

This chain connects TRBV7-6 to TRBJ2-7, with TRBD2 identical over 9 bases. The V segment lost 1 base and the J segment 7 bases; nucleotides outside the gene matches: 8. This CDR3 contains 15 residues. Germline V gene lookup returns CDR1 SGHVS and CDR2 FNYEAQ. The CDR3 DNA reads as TGTGCCAGCAGCTTAGGGACTAGCGTTTTTCAGGAGCAGTACTTC. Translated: CASSLGTSVFQEQYF.

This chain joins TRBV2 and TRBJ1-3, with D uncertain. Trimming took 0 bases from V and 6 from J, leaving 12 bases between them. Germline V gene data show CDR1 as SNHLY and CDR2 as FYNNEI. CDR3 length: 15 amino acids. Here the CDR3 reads CASSEARFGLNTIYF. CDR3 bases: TGTGCCAGCAGTGAAGCGCGGTTTGGTCTAAACACCATATATTTT.

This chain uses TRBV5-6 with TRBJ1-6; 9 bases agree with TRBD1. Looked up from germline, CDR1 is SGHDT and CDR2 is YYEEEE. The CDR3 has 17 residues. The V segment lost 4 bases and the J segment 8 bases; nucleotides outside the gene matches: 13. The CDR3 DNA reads TGTGCCAGCAGCACCGGACAGGGGACGGGTAAATATTCACCCCTCCACTTT. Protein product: CASSTGQGTGKYSPLHF.

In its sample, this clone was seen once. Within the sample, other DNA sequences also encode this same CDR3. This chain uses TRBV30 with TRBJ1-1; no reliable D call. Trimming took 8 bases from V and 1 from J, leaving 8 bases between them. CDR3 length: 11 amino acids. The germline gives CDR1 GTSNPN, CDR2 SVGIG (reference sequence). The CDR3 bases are TGTGCCGGAGAGAGGAACACTGAAGCTTTCTTT. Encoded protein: CAGERNTEAFF.